A single T cell receptor beta chain is shown here with its context. The data were obtained in a study of CD8 T cells in Susac syndrome. Across the study: Patients with Susac syndrome were, at the time of blood collection, therapy-naive, maintained on corticosteroids, or maintained on intravenous immunoglobulin alone.

An input of roughly 0.5 to 1 ug of RNA was subjected to reverse transcription using random hexamers. It was immunoSEQ multiplex PCR that amplified TCR beta CDR3 across 54 Vbeta and 13 Jbeta. Each CDR3 protein is one row after TCRdb ran MiXCR on the immunoSEQ multiplex PCR reads. The sample carries under 200,000 distinct CDR3 sequences, around 94% recorded once. CD8+ and CD4+ T cells were negatively isolated; TEMRA cells were FACS-enriched. The V end lost 5 bases, the J end lost 0 bases, and 7 bases lay between the germline ends. Germline V gives CDR1 SQVTM, CDR2 ANQGSEA. CDR3 size: 12 residues. This sequence originates from a human donor with Susac syndrome. Sequenced sample: CD4+ T cells from PBMCs. The chain has TRBV29-1 and TRBJ1-1, with unresolved D. CDR3 loop: CSVLPMNTEAFF. CDR3 nucleotide sequence: TGCAGCGTTCTCCCGATGAACACTGAAGCTTTCTTT.